This is a list of T cell receptor beta chains from one sample in a study of shared clonotypes between healthy human individuals. Assay: immunoSEQ multiplex PCR; the TCRdb copy retains only in-frame clones and omits some. The table includes about 2 million clones, 85% to 95% detected once. Sequenced: naive CD4+ T cells sorted from blood. These receptors were obtained from a man aged 18 to 35 in good health. Both conserved end residues are part of each CDR3. D genes are given only for firm matches. Size is stated for part of the rows, as once, few or many counts, or as a class when the clone is expanded.

clone size	V gene	J gene	D gene	CDR3 protein	CDR3 DNA
NA	TRBV18	TRBJ1-3	NA	CASSPFPDRSGNTIYF	TGTGCCAGCTCACCTTTTCCTGACAGGTCTGGAAACACCATATATTTT
NA	TRBV28	TRBJ1-6	NA	CASSLVNTPLHF	TGTGCCAGCAGTTTGGTCAATACCCCACTCCACTTT
NA	TRBV27	TRBJ2-7	NA	CAIDSSSYEQYF	TGTGCCATCGACAGCTCCTCCTACGAGCAGTACTTC
NA	TRBV4-1	TRBJ1-6	NA	CASSPGVAGSGSPLHF	TGCGCCAGCAGCCCCGGAGTCGCAGGGTCTGGTTCACCCCTCCACTTT
NA	TRBV7-9	TRBJ2-1	TRBD1	CASSLGRQGPSEQFF	TGTGCCAGCAGCTTGGGGAGACAGGGCCCAAGTGAGCAGTTCTTC
once	TRBV30	TRBJ1-6	NA	CAWSLPGHKNSPLHF	TGTGCCTGGAGTCTGCCGGGACATAAGAATTCACCCCTCCACTTT
NA	TRBV18	TRBJ2-1	NA	CASSPQAHNEQFF	TGTGCCAGCTCACCACAGGCCCACAATGAGCAGTTCTTC
NA	TRBV9	TRBJ2-1	TRBD2	CASSQLAGVVNEQFF	TGTGCCAGCAGCCAACTAGCGGGAGTTGTCAATGAGCAGTTCTTC
NA	TRBV5-1	TRBJ2-5	NA	CASSFGSSGGGQTQYF	TGCGCCAGCAGCTTTGGCAGCTCAGGTGGGGGACAGACCCAGTACTTC
NA	TRBV19	TRBJ2-7	NA	CASRRTGVGTYEQYF	TGTGCCAGCCGGAGAACGGGAGTAGGGACCTACGAGCAGTACTTC
NA	TRBV2	TRBJ2-7	NA	CASSGEALATEQYF	TGTGCCAGCAGTGGAGAGGCTCTAGCTACCGAGCAGTACTTC
NA	TRBV2	TRBJ2-2	TRBD2	CASRRTSPGELFF	TGTGCCAGCAGACGGACTAGCCCCGGGGAGCTGTTTTTT
NA	TRBV6-1	TRBJ2-2	NA	CASSHPGSGELFF	TGTGCCAGCAGTCATCCAGGGTCCGGGGAGCTGTTTTTT
NA	TRBV27	TRBJ2-1	TRBD1	CASRKSTGALSDNEQFF	TGTGCCAGCAGAAAGTCGACAGGGGCCCTCTCCGACAATGAGCAGTTCTTC
once	TRBV30	TRBJ1-2	NA	CAWGGLTFNYGYTF	TGTGCCTGGGGCGGATTAACTTTTAACTATGGCTACACCTTC
NA	TRBV12-5	TRBJ1-1	NA	CASGSSEAFF	TGTGCTAGTGGTAGTAGTGAAGCTTTCTTT